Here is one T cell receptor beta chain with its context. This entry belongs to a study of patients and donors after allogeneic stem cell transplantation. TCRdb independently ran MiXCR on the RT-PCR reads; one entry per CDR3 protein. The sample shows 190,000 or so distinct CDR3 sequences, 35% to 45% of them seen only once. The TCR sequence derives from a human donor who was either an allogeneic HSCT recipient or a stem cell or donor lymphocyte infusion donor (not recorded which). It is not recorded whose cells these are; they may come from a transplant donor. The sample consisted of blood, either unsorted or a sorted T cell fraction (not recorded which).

The chain's CDR3 is CSARGERTADEQYF. The CDR3 bases are TGCAGTGCTAGAGGGGAGAGAACGGCTGACGAGCAGTACTTC. The rearrangement links TRBV20-1 to TRBJ2-7, with D possibly being TRBD2 (5 bases). This CDR3 is 14 amino acids long. Germline V gene sequence: CDR1 DFQATT, CDR2 SNEGSKA (reference sequence). The ends were cut back, 1 base at V and 5 bases at J, with 15 bases in the middle.